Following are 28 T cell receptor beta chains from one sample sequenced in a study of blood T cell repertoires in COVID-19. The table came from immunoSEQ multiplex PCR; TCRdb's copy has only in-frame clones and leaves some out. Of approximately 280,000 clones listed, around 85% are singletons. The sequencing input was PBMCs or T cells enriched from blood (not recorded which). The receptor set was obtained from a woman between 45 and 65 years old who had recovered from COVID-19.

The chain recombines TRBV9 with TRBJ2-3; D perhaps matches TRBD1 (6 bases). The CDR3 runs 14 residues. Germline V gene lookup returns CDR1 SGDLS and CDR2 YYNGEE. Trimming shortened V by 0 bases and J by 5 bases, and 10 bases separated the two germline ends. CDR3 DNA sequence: TGTGCCAGCAGCGTAGACAGGGTGGGAGATACGCAGTATTTT. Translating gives CASSVDRVGDTQYF.

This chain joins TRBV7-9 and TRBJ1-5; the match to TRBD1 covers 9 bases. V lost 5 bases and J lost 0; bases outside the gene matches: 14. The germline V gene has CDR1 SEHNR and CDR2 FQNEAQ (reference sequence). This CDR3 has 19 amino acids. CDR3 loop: CASSGGTGYEIYSNQPQHF. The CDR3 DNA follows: TGTGCCAGCAGCGGGGGGACAGGGTATGAGATCTATAGCAATCAGCCCCAGCATTTT.

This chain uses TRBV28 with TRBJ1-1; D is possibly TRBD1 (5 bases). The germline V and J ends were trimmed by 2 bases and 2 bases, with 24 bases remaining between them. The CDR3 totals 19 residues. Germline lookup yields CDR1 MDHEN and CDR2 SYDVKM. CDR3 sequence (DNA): TGTGCCAGCAGTTTAGCCAGGGAAAGCTTCACCTCACCCAACACTGAAGCTTTCTTT. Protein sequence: CASSLARESFTSPNTEAFF. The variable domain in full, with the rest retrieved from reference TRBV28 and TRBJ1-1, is DVKVTQSSRYLVKRTGEKVFLECVQDMDHENMFWYRQDPGLGLRLIYFSYDVKMKEKGDIPEGYSVSREKKERFSLILESASTNQTSMYLCASSLARESFTSPNTEAFFGQGTRLTVV.

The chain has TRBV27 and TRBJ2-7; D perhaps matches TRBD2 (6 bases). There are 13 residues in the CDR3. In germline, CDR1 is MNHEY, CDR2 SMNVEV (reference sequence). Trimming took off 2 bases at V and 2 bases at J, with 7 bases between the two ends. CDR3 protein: CASSLAGPYEQYF. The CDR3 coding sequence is TGTGCCAGCAGTTTAGCGGGACCCTACGAGCAGTACTTC.

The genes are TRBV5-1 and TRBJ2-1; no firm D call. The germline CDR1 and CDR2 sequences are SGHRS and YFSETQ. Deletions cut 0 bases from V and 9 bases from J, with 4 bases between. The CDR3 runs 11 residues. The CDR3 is CASSLAGEQFF. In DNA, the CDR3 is TGCGCCAGCAGCTTGGCGGGTGAGCAGTTCTTC.

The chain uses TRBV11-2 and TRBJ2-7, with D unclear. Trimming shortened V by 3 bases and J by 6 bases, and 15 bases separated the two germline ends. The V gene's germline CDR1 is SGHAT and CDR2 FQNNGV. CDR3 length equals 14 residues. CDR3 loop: CASSFAARQFEQYF. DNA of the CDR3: TGTGCCAGCAGCTTCGCGGCCCGCCAGTTCGAGCAGTACTTC.

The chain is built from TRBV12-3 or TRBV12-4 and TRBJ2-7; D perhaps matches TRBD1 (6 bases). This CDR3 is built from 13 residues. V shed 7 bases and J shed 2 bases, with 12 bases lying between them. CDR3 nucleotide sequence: TGTGCCAGCAACAGAGGACAGCCCTACGAGCAGTACTTC. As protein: CASNRGQPYEQYF.

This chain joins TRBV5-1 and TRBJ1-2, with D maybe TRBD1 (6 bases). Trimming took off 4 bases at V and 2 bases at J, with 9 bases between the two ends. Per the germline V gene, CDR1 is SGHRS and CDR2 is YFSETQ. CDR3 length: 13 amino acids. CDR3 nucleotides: TGCGCCAGCAGCAAAACAGGGAACTATGGCTACACCTTC. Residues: CASSKTGNYGYTF.

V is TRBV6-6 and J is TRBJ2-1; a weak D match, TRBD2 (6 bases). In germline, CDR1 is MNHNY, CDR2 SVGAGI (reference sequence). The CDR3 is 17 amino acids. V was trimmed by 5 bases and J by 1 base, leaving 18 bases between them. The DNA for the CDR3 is TGTGCCAGCAGTCCCCCTGGGTGGGGACTTTCCTACAATGAGCAGTTCTTC. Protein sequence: CASSPPGWGLSYNEQFF.

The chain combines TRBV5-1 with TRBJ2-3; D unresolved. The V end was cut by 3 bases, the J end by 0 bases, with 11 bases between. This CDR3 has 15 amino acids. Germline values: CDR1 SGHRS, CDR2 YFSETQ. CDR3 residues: CASSSEYTSTDTQYF. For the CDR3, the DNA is TGCGCCAGCAGCTCGGAGTACACTAGCACAGATACGCAGTATTTT.

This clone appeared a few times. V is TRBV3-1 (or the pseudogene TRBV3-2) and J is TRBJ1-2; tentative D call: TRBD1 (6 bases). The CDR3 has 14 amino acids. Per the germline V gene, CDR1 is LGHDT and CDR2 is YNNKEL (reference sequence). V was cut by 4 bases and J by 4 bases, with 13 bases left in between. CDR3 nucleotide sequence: TGTGCCAGCAGCCGGAGACAGGCCCCCTATGGCTACACCTTC. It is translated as CASSRRQAPYGYTF.

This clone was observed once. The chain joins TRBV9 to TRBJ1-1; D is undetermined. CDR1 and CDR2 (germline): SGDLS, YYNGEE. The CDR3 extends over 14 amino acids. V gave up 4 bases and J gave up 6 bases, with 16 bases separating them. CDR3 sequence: CASSPRAGDAEAFF. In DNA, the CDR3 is TGTGCCAGCAGCCCCCGCGCGGGTGACGCTGAAGCTTTCTTT.

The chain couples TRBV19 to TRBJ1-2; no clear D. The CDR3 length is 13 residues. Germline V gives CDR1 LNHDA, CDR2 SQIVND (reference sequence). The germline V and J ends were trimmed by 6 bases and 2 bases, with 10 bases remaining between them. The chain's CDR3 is CASRRRGNYGYTF. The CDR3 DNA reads TGTGCCAGTAGACGGCGGGGAAACTATGGCTACACCTTC. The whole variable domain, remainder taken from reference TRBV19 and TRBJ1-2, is DGGITQSPKYLFRKEGQNVTLSCEQNLNHDAMYWYRQDPGQGLRLIYYSQIVNDFQKGDIAEGYSVSREKKESFPLTVTSAQKNPTAFYLCASRRRGNYGYTFGSGTRLTVV.

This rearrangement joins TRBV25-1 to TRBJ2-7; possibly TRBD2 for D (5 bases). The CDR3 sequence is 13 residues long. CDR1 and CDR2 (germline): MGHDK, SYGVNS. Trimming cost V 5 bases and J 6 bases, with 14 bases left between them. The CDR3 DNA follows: TGTGCCAGCAGTACCCTGAGGGCGGTCGAGCAGTACTTC. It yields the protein CASSTLRAVEQYF.

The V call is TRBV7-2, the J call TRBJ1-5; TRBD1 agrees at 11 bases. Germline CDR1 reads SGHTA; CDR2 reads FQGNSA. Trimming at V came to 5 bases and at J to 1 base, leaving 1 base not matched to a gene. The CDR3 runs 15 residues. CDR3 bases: TGTGCCAGCAGCGGGACAGGGGGAAGCAATCAGCCCCAGCATTTT. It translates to CASSGTGGSNQPQHF.

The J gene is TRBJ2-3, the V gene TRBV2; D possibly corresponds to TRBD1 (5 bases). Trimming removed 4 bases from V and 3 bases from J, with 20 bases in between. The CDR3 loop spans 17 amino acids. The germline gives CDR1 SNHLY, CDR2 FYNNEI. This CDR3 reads CASSVPASNRRTDTQYF. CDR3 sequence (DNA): TGTGCCAGCAGTGTCCCCGCCTCTAACAGGCGGACAGATACGCAGTATTTT.

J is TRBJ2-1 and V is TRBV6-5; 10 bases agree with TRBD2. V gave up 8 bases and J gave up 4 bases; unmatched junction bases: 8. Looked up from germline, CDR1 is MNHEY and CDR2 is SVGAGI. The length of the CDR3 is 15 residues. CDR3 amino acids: CASQPALAGYNEQFF. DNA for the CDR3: TGTGCCAGCCAACCTGCACTAGCGGGATACAATGAGCAGTTCTTC.

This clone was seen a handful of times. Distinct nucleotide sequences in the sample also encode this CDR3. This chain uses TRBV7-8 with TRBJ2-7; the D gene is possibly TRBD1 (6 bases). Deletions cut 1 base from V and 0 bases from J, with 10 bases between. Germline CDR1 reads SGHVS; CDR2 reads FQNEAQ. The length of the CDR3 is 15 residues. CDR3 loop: CASSLVQGPSYEQYF. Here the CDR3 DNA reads TGTGCCAGCAGCTTAGTACAGGGACCCTCCTACGAGCAGTACTTC.

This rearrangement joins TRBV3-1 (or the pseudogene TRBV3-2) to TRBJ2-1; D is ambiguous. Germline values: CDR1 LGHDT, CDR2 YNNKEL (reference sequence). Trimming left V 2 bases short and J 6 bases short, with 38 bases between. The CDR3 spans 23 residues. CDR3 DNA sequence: TGTGCCAGCAGCCAATTCGCCTCAAGTCGTGATGTTATTTGGGCTATTTTATTCAATGAGCAGTTCTTC. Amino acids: CASSQFASSRDVIWAILFNEQFF.

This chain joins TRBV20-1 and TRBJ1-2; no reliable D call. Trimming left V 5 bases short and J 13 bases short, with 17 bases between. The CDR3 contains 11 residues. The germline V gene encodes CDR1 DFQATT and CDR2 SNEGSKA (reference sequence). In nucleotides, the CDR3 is TGCAGTGCTCGGCCGGGCCCTCGGGGCACCTTC. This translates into CSARPGPRGTF.

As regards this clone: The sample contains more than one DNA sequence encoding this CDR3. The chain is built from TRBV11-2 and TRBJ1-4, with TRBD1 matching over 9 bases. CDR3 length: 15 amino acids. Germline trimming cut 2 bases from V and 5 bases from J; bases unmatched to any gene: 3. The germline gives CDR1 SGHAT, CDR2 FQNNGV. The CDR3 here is CASSLRGQGNEKLFF. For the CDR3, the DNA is TGTGCCAGCAGCTTAAGGGGACAGGGAAATGAAAAACTGTTTTTT.

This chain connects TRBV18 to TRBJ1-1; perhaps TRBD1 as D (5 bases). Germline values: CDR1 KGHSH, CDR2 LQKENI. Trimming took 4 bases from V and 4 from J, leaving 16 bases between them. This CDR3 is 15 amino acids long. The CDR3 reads CASSRTRGGSTEAFF. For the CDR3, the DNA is TGTGCCAGCTCACGTACCCGGGGGGGATCCACTGAAGCTTTCTTT. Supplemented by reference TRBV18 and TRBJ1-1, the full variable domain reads NAGVMQNPRHLVRRRGQEARLRCSPMKGHSHVYWYRQLPEEGLKFMVYLQKENIIDESGMPKERFSAEFPKEGPSILRIQQVVRGDSAAYFCASSRTRGGSTEAFFGQGTRLTVV.

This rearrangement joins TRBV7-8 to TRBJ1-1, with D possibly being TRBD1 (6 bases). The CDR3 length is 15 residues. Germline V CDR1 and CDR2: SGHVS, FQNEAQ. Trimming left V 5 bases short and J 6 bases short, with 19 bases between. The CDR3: CASSITGGRGSEAFF. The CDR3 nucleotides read TGTGCCAGCAGCATCACGGGGGGGCGCGGCTCTGAAGCTTTCTTT.

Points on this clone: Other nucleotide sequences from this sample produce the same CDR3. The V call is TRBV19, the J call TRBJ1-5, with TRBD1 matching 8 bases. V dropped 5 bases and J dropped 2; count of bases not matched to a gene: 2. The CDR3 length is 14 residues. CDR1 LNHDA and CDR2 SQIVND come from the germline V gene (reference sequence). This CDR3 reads CASSGQGGNQPQHF. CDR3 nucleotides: TGTGCCAGTAGTGGACAGGGAGGCAATCAGCCCCAGCATTTT.

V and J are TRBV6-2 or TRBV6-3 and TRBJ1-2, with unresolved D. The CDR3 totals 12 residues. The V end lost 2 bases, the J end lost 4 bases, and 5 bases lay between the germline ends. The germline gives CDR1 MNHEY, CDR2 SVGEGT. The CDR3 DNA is TGTGCCAGCAGTTACCGGGTCTATGGCTACACCTTC. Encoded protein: CASSYRVYGYTF.

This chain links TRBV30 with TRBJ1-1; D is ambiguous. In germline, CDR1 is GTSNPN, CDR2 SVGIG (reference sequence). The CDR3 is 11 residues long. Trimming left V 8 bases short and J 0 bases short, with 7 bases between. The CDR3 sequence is CANGLNTEAFF. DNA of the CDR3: TGTGCCAACGGGTTGAACACTGAAGCTTTCTTT.

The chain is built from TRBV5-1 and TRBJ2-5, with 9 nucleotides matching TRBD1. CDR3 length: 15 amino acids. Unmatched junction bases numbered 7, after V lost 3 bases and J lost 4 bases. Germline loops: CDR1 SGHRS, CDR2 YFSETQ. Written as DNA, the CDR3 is TGCGCCAGCAGCTCAGGGACAGGGCGGATAGAGACCCAGTACTTC. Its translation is CASSSGTGRIETQYF.

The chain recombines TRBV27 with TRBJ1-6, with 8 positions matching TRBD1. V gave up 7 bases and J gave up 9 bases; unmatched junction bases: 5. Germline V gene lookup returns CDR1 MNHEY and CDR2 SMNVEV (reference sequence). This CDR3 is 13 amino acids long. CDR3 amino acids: CASTGTGSSPLHF. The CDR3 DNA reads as TGTGCCAGCACCGGGACAGGAAGTTCACCCCTCCACTTT.